A selection of T cell receptor beta chains follows, all from one sample in a study of graft-versus-host responses after intestinal transplantation. Their antigens are not known. The protocol was immunoSEQ multiplex PCR, while the TCRdb copy is restricted to in-frame clones and leaves out a portion. The sample lists some 87,000 clones; 80% to 95% were seen once. This material consisted of unstimulated CD4+ T cells sorted from spleen or lymph node cells, taken before intestinal transplant. These receptors were taken from a human donor who received an intestinal transplant. Both conserved end residues are trimmed from each CDR3.

TRBJ1-5	TRBV2	ASTGVSSGQPQH
TRBJ2-1	TRBV5-5	ASSLGLVLTFPYNEQF
TRBJ2-1	TRBV9	ASSVVGGGTGEQF
TRBJ1-5	TRBV7-6	ASSALPAGNQPQH
TRBJ2-3	TRBV5-1	ASSLMTPPSTDTQY
TRBJ2-4	TRBV2	ASSEDVGQGFSKNIQY
TRBJ1-1	TRBV6-5	ASSGYYLNTEAS
TRBJ2-1	TRBV27	ASSFSRTGASGQF
TRBJ1-1	TRBV6-5	ATKGITEAF
TRBJ2-3	TRBV5-8	ASSHRFADTQY
TRBJ2-2	TRBV7-2	ASSRPAGFGTGELF
TRBJ2-7	TRBV6-1	ASSVRAAPYEQY
TRBJ2-7	TRBV7-3	ASSLAGTGSYEQY
TRBJ2-1	TRBV28	ASTQYEALRDEQF
TRBJ1-1	TRBV28	ASRRMNTEAF
TRBJ1-5	TRBV19	ASSIVGFSNQPQH
TRBJ1-5	TRBV30	AWSPQGLFQPQH
TRBJ2-7	TRBV5-4	ASSLGLGGEQY
TRBJ1-6	TRBV11-2	ASSFSGGGVDSPLH
TRBJ1-1	TRBV6-1	ASSSRTGGTEAF
TRBJ2-1	TRBV19	ASNELAGDNEQF
TRBJ2-1	TRBV18	ASSPRGQGNEQF
TRBJ2-7	TRBV27	ASSLISMNSGGIYEQY
TRBJ1-6	TRBV25-1	ASSEFLGGSSYNSPLH
TRBJ2-3	TRBV18	ASSPGADTQY
TRBJ2-1	TRBV27	ASSLSSQYNEQF
TRBJ2-7	TRBV19	ASSIGPGVDSYEQY
TRBJ2-2	TRBV27	ASTRMAGTSGGGELF
TRBJ2-3	TRBV6-1	ASSARQGKDTQY
TRBJ1-5	TRBV2	ASSEQTYSNQPQH
TRBJ2-7	TRBV6-1	ATRVAGGYEQY
TRBJ1-5	TRBV30	AWNTGANQPQH
TRBJ2-1	TRBV25-1	ASSGRLGNEQF
TRBJ2-1	TRBV7-6	ASSLALAGGLDEQF
TRBJ1-5	TRBV5-8	ASSLRFSNQPQH
TRBJ1-3	TRBV7-9	ASSAGETGNTIY
TRBJ2-1	TRBV5-6	ASSLSVGEQF
TRBJ2-1	TRBV6-5	ASGQGEYNEQF
TRBJ1-2	TRBV5-6	ASKTGAGYGYT
TRBJ2-5	TRBV5-6	ASSFGGGFDGETQY